This record concerns one TCR beta chain sequence. No antigen is known for it. One end of the junction does not line up with germline, which may come from a read error. This record belongs to a study of regulatory T cells in long-lasting Graves disease. The CDR3 covers 16 residues. CDR1 is LNHDA, CDR2 SQIVND, per germline (reference sequence). Construction of the TCR beta libraries employed iRepertoire HTBI primers in conjunction with Arm-PCR of CDR3 regions. Per the original methods: Overall, samples carried more than 55 TRBV and 14 TRBJ segments. TCRdb redid the calling of the multiplex PCR reads with MiXCR, one entry per CDR3 protein. The V and J calls here are based on TCRdb, not the publication. The profile covers a few hundred thousand distinct CDR3 sequences, with 20% to 25% appearing a single time and 26% taken by the ten largest. The sample's time point: persistent/refractory GD, antithyroid drugs over 5 years with positive TRAb. PBMCs were the source of the RNA used for TCR sequencing. Enrollment of patients was through an endocrinology department in Xi'an, China.

General study results and limits: Persistent patients had a count of shared public clonotypes (approximately 2,800) that exceeded that of new patients (about 970).

The TCR originated in a female donor with Graves disease. The sample consisted of peripheral blood mononuclear cells (PBMCs), taken when the disease was refractory, from a patient treated with antithyroid drugs. J is TRBJ2-2 and V is TRBV19; 9 bases line up with TRBD2. This CDR3 reads CASRRAGGRSTRELFF. CDR3 in DNA: TGTGCCAGTAGACGCGCGGGAGGGCGTAGCACCAGGGAGCTGTTTTTT.